The rows below give T cell receptor beta chains drawn from one sample of a study of T cell responses to AZD1222 COVID-19 vaccine. Profiled with immunoSEQ multiplex PCR; TCRdb holds only in-frame clones, not every one. The sample holds 150,000 to 200,000 clones, roughly 87% seen once. The sequencing used peripheral blood, collected on day 0 of AZD1222 vaccination. The receptors originated from an adult in good health. CDR3s include the opening cysteine and the closing phenylalanine or tryptophan. A D gene is named only where the DNA matches it firmly. For some rows the clone size is stated as once, few or many, or as a class when expanded; others skip it.

j_call: TRBJ2-2
v_call: TRBV6-5
clone_size: NA
d_call: TRBD1
cdr3_nt: TGTGCCAGCAGCTTGACAGGGCCCGGGGAGCTGTTTTTT
cdr3_aa: CASSLTGPGELFF

j_call: TRBJ2-1
v_call: TRBV19
clone_size: NA
d_call: NA
cdr3_nt: TGTGCCAGTAGTATATTAGGCAGTACCTACAATGAGCAGTTCTTC
cdr3_aa: CASSILGSTYNEQFF

j_call: TRBJ1-2
v_call: TRBV29-1
clone_size: NA
d_call: NA
cdr3_nt: TGCAGCGTCGCGAAACAGGGAAGGGGAGACGGCTACACCTTC
cdr3_aa: CSVAKQGRGDGYTF

j_call: TRBJ2-3
v_call: TRBV19
clone_size: NA
d_call: NA
cdr3_nt: TGTGCCAGTAGTTTATCGACTAGTCGAGATACGCAGTATTTT
cdr3_aa: CASSLSTSRDTQYF

j_call: TRBJ2-2
v_call: TRBV7-9
clone_size: NA
d_call: NA
cdr3_nt: TGTGCCAGCAGTATAACAGCGAACACCGGGGAGCTGTTTTTT
cdr3_aa: CASSITANTGELFF

j_call: TRBJ1-2
v_call: TRBV2
clone_size: NA
d_call: NA
cdr3_nt: TGTGCCAGCAGTGACCTGGGGACCCCGGGCGGCTATGGCTACACCTTC
cdr3_aa: CASSDLGTPGGYGYTF

j_call: TRBJ1-1
v_call: TRBV30
clone_size: NA
d_call: NA
cdr3_nt: TGTGCCTGGAGTCTCATGGCAACTTCGAACACTGAAGCTTTCTTT
cdr3_aa: CAWSLMATSNTEAFF

j_call: TRBJ1-2
v_call: TRBV5-1
clone_size: NA
d_call: TRBD1
cdr3_nt: TGCGCCAGCAGCTCGGGACAGGGGGCCTCTGGCTACACCTTC
cdr3_aa: CASSSGQGASGYTF

j_call: TRBJ2-3
v_call: TRBV9
clone_size: once
d_call: TRBD2
cdr3_nt: TGTGCCAGCAGCCAAGGGGCGGGAGCGACAGATACGCAGTATTTT
cdr3_aa: CASSQGAGATDTQYF

j_call: TRBJ1-1
v_call: TRBV2
clone_size: once
d_call: NA
cdr3_nt: TGTGCCAGCAGTGTACGCGACAGAAACACTGAAGCTTTCTTT
cdr3_aa: CASSVRDRNTEAFF

j_call: TRBJ1-6
v_call: TRBV18
clone_size: NA
d_call: NA
cdr3_nt: TGTGCCAGCTCACCCCTACGGGAGGGGGGGGATTCACCCCTCCACTTT
cdr3_aa: CASSPLREGGDSPLHF

j_call: TRBJ1-1
v_call: TRBV7-2
clone_size: once
d_call: NA
cdr3_nt: TGTGCCAGCAGCATTCGGGGAAGCACTGAAGCTTTCTTT
cdr3_aa: CASSIRGSTEAFF

j_call: TRBJ2-1
v_call: TRBV7-2
clone_size: NA
d_call: TRBD2
cdr3_nt: TGTGCCAGCAGTAGCGGGAGGGGCTACAATGAGCAGTTCTTC
cdr3_aa: CASSSGRGYNEQFF

j_call: TRBJ2-7
v_call: TRBV7-2
clone_size: once
d_call: NA
cdr3_nt: TGTGCCAGCAGCCCCGAGAGGATCTCCTACGAGCAGTACTTC
cdr3_aa: CASSPERISYEQYF

j_call: TRBJ2-7
v_call: TRBV15
clone_size: few
d_call: TRBD1
cdr3_nt: TGTGCCACCAGCAGAGATAAGGGGACAGGGTTCTACGAGCAGTACTTC
cdr3_aa: CATSRDKGTGFYEQYF

j_call: TRBJ1-4
v_call: TRBV7-2
clone_size: once
d_call: NA
cdr3_nt: TGTGCCAGCAGCTTAGAAAGGGTTAATGAAAAACTGTTTTTT
cdr3_aa: CASSLERVNEKLFF

j_call: TRBJ2-7
v_call: TRBV19
clone_size: once
d_call: NA
cdr3_nt: TGTGCCAGTAGTGTAACGGGGCCCGCAGGCTACGAGCAGTACTTC
cdr3_aa: CASSVTGPAGYEQYF

j_call: TRBJ1-3
v_call: TRBV19
clone_size: NA
d_call: NA
cdr3_nt: TGTGCCAGCCTAGACAGCAACTCTGGAAACACCATATATTTT
cdr3_aa: CASLDSNSGNTIYF

j_call: TRBJ1-2
v_call: TRBV11-1
clone_size: once
d_call: NA
cdr3_nt: TGTGCCAGCAGCCCTAATCGAGCAGGGACGAAAGGCTACACCTTC
cdr3_aa: CASSPNRAGTKGYTF

j_call: TRBJ2-3
v_call: TRBV5-1
clone_size: NA
d_call: NA
cdr3_nt: TGCGCCAGCAGCTTCGGTTCAGGGACAGATACGCAGTATTTT
cdr3_aa: CASSFGSGTDTQYF

j_call: TRBJ2-1
v_call: TRBV13
clone_size: NA
d_call: TRBD2
cdr3_nt: TGTGCCAGCCTCTATAGTACTAGCGGGAGGGGCCCCTACAATGAGCAGTTCTTC
cdr3_aa: CASLYSTSGRGPYNEQFF

j_call: TRBJ1-2
v_call: TRBV6-5
clone_size: once
d_call: TRBD1
cdr3_nt: TGTGCCAGCAACCAAGACAGGGATAACTATGGCTACACCTTC
cdr3_aa: CASNQDRDNYGYTF

j_call: TRBJ2-1
v_call: TRBV28
clone_size: NA
d_call: TRBD2
cdr3_nt: TGTGCCAGCAGTGGACTAGCCTCCTACAATGAGCAGTTCTTC
cdr3_aa: CASSGLASYNEQFF

j_call: TRBJ1-2
v_call: TRBV24-1
clone_size: NA
d_call: NA
cdr3_nt: TGTGCCACCACGCTAGACCAGGGACTCTATGGCTACACCTTC
cdr3_aa: CATTLDQGLYGYTF

j_call: TRBJ1-1
v_call: TRBV6-4
clone_size: NA
d_call: NA
cdr3_nt: TGTGCCAGCAGTGACAGTAGCCGCGGCACTGAAGCTTTCTTT
cdr3_aa: CASSDSSRGTEAFF

j_call: TRBJ2-7
v_call: TRBV19
clone_size: once
d_call: NA
cdr3_nt: TGTGCCAGTAGCGGGTACCCCGGGACAAGTTACGAGCAGTACTTC
cdr3_aa: CASSGYPGTSYEQYF

j_call: TRBJ1-2
v_call: TRBV19
clone_size: NA
d_call: NA
cdr3_nt: TGTGCCAGAAATTCGGGTCTTAGGAACTATGGCTACACCTTC
cdr3_aa: CARNSGLRNYGYTF

j_call: TRBJ2-7
v_call: TRBV4-1
clone_size: NA
d_call: NA
cdr3_nt: TGCGCCAGCAGCCAAGTGTACAGGGCGAACTCCTACGAGCAGTACTTC
cdr3_aa: CASSQVYRANSYEQYF

j_call: TRBJ2-2
v_call: TRBV11-2
clone_size: NA
d_call: TRBD2
cdr3_nt: TGTGCCAGCAGCCGGGGGGCTAGCGGGAGGACCGGGGAGCTGTTTTTT
cdr3_aa: CASSRGASGRTGELFF

j_call: TRBJ1-5
v_call: TRBV6-5
clone_size: NA
d_call: TRBD1
cdr3_nt: TGTGCCAGCAGGAGGACAGGGCGAAATCAGCCCCAGCATTTT
cdr3_aa: CASRRTGRNQPQHF

j_call: TRBJ1-2
v_call: TRBV5-4
clone_size: NA
d_call: NA
cdr3_nt: TGTGCCAGCAGCTTGGAGGCAGGGATCGTGTATGGCTACACCTTC
cdr3_aa: CASSLEAGIVYGYTF

j_call: TRBJ1-2
v_call: TRBV30
clone_size: NA
d_call: NA
cdr3_nt: TGTGCCTGGAGGAGGACAACGGACGCTTCTTATGGCTACACCTTC
cdr3_aa: CAWRRTTDASYGYTF

j_call: TRBJ2-7
v_call: TRBV28
clone_size: NA
d_call: NA
cdr3_nt: TGTGCCAGCAGACCGGGACTTACCTACGAGCAGTACTTC
cdr3_aa: CASRPGLTYEQYF

j_call: TRBJ2-2
v_call: TRBV5-1
clone_size: NA
d_call: NA
cdr3_nt: TGCGCCAGCAGCTTGGTAGGGCGCGGCACCGGGGAGCTGTTTTTT
cdr3_aa: CASSLVGRGTGELFF

j_call: TRBJ1-1
v_call: TRBV19
clone_size: NA
d_call: NA
cdr3_nt: TGTGCCAGTGGAGCTGGGGTCTTTGCTGAAGCTTTCTTT
cdr3_aa: CASGAGVFAEAFF

j_call: TRBJ2-2
v_call: TRBV7-6
clone_size: NA
d_call: TRBD2
cdr3_nt: TGTGCCAGCAGCCTACGGAGCGGGAGTGCCACCGGGGAGCTGTTTTTT
cdr3_aa: CASSLRSGSATGELFF

j_call: TRBJ1-5
v_call: TRBV20-1
clone_size: NA
d_call: NA
cdr3_nt: TGCAGTGCTACTCGAGGGCCCCAGCATTTT
cdr3_aa: CSATRGPQHF

j_call: TRBJ1-2
v_call: TRBV5-1
clone_size: NA
d_call: TRBD1
cdr3_nt: TGCGCCAGCAGCTTACAGGGGGCTGCGAGCTACACCTTC
cdr3_aa: CASSLQGAASYTF

j_call: TRBJ2-7
v_call: TRBV11-2
clone_size: few
d_call: NA
cdr3_nt: TGTGCCAGCAGCCCCGCGGCGGGCAGGAATTCCTACGAGCAGTACTTC
cdr3_aa: CASSPAAGRNSYEQYF

j_call: TRBJ1-1
v_call: TRBV3-1/TRBV3-2
clone_size: NA
d_call: TRBD1
cdr3_nt: TGTGCCAGCAGCCAAGACAGGGGGGCTGAAGCTTTCTTT
cdr3_aa: CASSQDRGAEAFF

j_call: TRBJ1-2
v_call: TRBV6-1
clone_size: NA
d_call: NA
cdr3_nt: TGTGCCAGCAGTGAGCTCTCAGGGTCGTGGAGCTATGGCTACACCTTC
cdr3_aa: CASSELSGSWSYGYTF

j_call: TRBJ2-7
v_call: TRBV3-1/TRBV3-2
clone_size: NA
d_call: NA
cdr3_nt: TGTGCCAGCAGCCACGCGGTTCCGGGGGAGCAGTACTTC
cdr3_aa: CASSHAVPGEQYF

j_call: TRBJ2-7
v_call: TRBV7-9
clone_size: NA
d_call: NA
cdr3_nt: TGTGCCAGCAGCTTTACAGGATCTATGGTCGAGCAGTACTTC
cdr3_aa: CASSFTGSMVEQYF

j_call: TRBJ1-2
v_call: TRBV7-9
clone_size: NA
d_call: NA
cdr3_nt: TGTGCCAGCAGCTTAGTCCTCCCGGACAGCTATGGCTACACCTTC
cdr3_aa: CASSLVLPDSYGYTF

j_call: TRBJ1-4
v_call: TRBV6-5
clone_size: NA
d_call: NA
cdr3_nt: TGTGCCAGCAGTTACACCCTGACAGCAACTAATGAAAAACTGTTTTTT
cdr3_aa: CASSYTLTATNEKLFF

j_call: TRBJ1-6
v_call: TRBV9
clone_size: NA
d_call: NA
cdr3_nt: TGTGCCAGCAGCAACCGGGGGGGCGGTTCACCCCTCCACTTT
cdr3_aa: CASSNRGGGSPLHF

j_call: TRBJ1-1
v_call: TRBV28
clone_size: NA
d_call: NA
cdr3_nt: TGTGCCAGCACCGTCGGTGGGGTCGCTGAAGCTTTCTTT
cdr3_aa: CASTVGGVAEAFF

j_call: TRBJ2-5
v_call: TRBV6-6
clone_size: once
d_call: TRBD2
cdr3_nt: TGTGCCAGCAGCAAACTAGCGGGAGGAGTAGAGACCCAGTACTTC
cdr3_aa: CASSKLAGGVETQYF

j_call: TRBJ1-4
v_call: TRBV11-2
clone_size: few
d_call: NA
cdr3_nt: TGTGCCAGCAGCTTAGATTATAGCCTTGAAAAACTGTTTTTT
cdr3_aa: CASSLDYSLEKLFF

j_call: TRBJ1-1
v_call: TRBV9
clone_size: NA
d_call: TRBD1
cdr3_nt: TGTGCCAGCAGCTGGGACAGCGACACTGAAGCTTTCTTT
cdr3_aa: CASSWDSDTEAFF

j_call: TRBJ2-1
v_call: TRBV30
clone_size: NA
d_call: NA
cdr3_nt: TGTGCCTGGAGTGTCCATGGTACTGAGCAGTTCTTC
cdr3_aa: CAWSVHGTEQFF

j_call: TRBJ2-2
v_call: TRBV18
clone_size: NA
d_call: NA
cdr3_nt: TGTGCCAGCTCATCGGACGGTTCTAGCACCGGGGAGCTGTTTTTT
cdr3_aa: CASSSDGSSTGELFF

j_call: TRBJ1-1
v_call: TRBV6-5
clone_size: NA
d_call: NA
cdr3_nt: TGTGCCAGCAAAAACCCTCTGACTCTGAACACTGAAGCTTTCTTT
cdr3_aa: CASKNPLTLNTEAFF

j_call: TRBJ2-7
v_call: TRBV18
clone_size: NA
d_call: TRBD2
cdr3_nt: TGTGCCAGCTCACCACCATCCAGCGGGGTCCTCTACGAGCAGTACTTC
cdr3_aa: CASSPPSSGVLYEQYF

j_call: TRBJ1-2
v_call: TRBV11-2
clone_size: NA
d_call: TRBD1
cdr3_nt: TGTGCCAGCGCCCAGGGGGCCCACTATGGCTACACCTTC
cdr3_aa: CASAQGAHYGYTF

j_call: TRBJ2-7
v_call: TRBV7-9
clone_size: once
d_call: NA
cdr3_nt: TGTGCCAGCAGCTTAGCCCCCACAATGGGTAGCCACGAGCAGTACTTC
cdr3_aa: CASSLAPTMGSHEQYF

j_call: TRBJ2-7
v_call: TRBV27
clone_size: NA
d_call: TRBD1
cdr3_nt: TGTGCCAGCCAGGGACAGCCCTACGAGCAGTACTTC
cdr3_aa: CASQGQPYEQYF